Presented here are 26 T cell receptor beta chains from one specimen sequenced in a study of CD8 T cells in Susac syndrome (dated by TCRdb to about 2019). The library was built by means of the immunoSEQ multiplex PCR assay. RNA was extracted with the RNeasy kit and roughly 0.5 to 1 ug was reverse transcribed using random hexamers. The public reads were reprocessed in TCRdb via fastp at Q25 and MiXCR, keeping in-frame beta chains. CDR3 protein sequences are deduplicated, and each keeps its most common genes and DNA. Present in this sample are 200,000 to 250,000 distinct CDR3 sequences, roughly 96% of which were seen just once. Of the sample, about 0.091% is held by the ten largest clones. Sequenced material: CD4+ T cells from PBMCs. The receptors derive from a human donor with multiple sclerosis.

This clonotype was observed a single time. The V call is TRBV20-1, the J call TRBJ2-5; TRBD2 aligns across 8 bases. V was clipped by 3 bases and J by 0 bases; unmatched bases: 6. The CDR3 is 15 amino acids. Germline V gives CDR1 DFQATT, CDR2 SNEGSKA (reference sequence). DNA for the CDR3: TGCAGTGCTAGCCGTTCTAGCGGGTACCAAGAGACCCAGTACTTC. This sequence encodes CSASRSSGYQETQYF.

The gene calls are TRBV20-1 and TRBJ2-5; 7 bases align to TRBD2. J was trimmed by 4 bases and V by 3 bases; bases with no gene match: 5. CDR3 length: 13 amino acids. Per germline, CDR1 DFQATT and CDR2 SNEGSKA (reference sequence). CDR3 amino acids: CSASASGIETQYF. CDR3 DNA sequence: TGCAGTGCTAGCGCGAGCGGGATAGAGACCCAGTACTTC.

DNA for the CDR3: TGCAGCGTTGAAGGAGGGGGGCGAGGGACTGAAGCTTTCTTT. Translation: CSVEGGGRGTEAFF. The chain couples TRBV29-1 to TRBJ1-1; tentative D call: TRBD1 (6 bases). This CDR3 contains 14 residues. The V gene lost 1 base and the J gene lost 5 bases, with 14 bases spanning the gap. Germline V gene sequence: CDR1 SQVTM, CDR2 ANQGSEA.

The chain joins TRBV20-1 to TRBJ2-3; D is undetermined. Trimming took off 3 bases at V and 0 bases at J, with 7 bases between the two ends. Germline assignment: CDR1 DFQATT and CDR2 SNEGSKA (reference sequence). This CDR3 is built from 13 residues. The DNA for the CDR3 is TGCAGTGCTAGCGGCCAGAGCACAGATACGCAGTATTTT. It codes for CSASGQSTDTQYF.

This chain uses TRBV3-1 with TRBJ2-1, with TRBD2 matching 8 bases. J lost 9 bases, V lost 6 bases, and 16 bases had no gene match. The CDR3 length is 16 residues. Looked up from germline, CDR1 is LGHDT and CDR2 is YNNKEL (reference sequence). CDR3 DNA sequence: TGTGCCAGCAGGCGCACCGGGACTAGTCATCGGAGTGAGCAGTTCTTC. Amino acids: CASRRTGTSHRSEQFF.

The chain employs TRBV5-1 and TRBJ2-7; 10 positions match TRBD2. Germline trimming cut 6 bases from V and 5 bases from J; bases unmatched to any gene: 11. CDR1 is SGHRS and CDR2 is YFSETQ in the germline V gene. The CDR3 length is 15 residues. Here the CDR3 reads CASTRGGLASDEQYF. Written as DNA, the CDR3 is TGCGCCAGCACCCGGGGGGGACTAGCGTCTGACGAGCAGTACTTC.

This sequence joins TRBV12-3 or TRBV12-4 and TRBJ2-4; possible D gene TRBD2, 6 bases. Deletions cut 3 bases from V and 7 bases from J, with 16 bases between. The CDR3 runs to 15 residues. The CDR3 protein is CASSFGGTIMNIQYF. The CDR3 nucleotides are TGTGCCAGCAGTTTTGGGGGGACGATCATGAACATTCAGTACTTC.

This chain joins TRBV19 and TRBJ1-2; the match to TRBD1 covers 7 bases. Germline V gives CDR1 LNHDA, CDR2 SQIVND (reference sequence). The junction had 13 bases not matched to a gene; V was cut back by 4 bases and J by 8 bases. The CDR3 totals 15 residues. CDR3 region: CASSRKWDSKPGYTF. The CDR3 DNA follows: TGTGCCAGTAGTAGAAAATGGGACAGCAAGCCGGGCTACACCTTC.

The chain recombines TRBV27 with TRBJ2-7; tentatively, D is TRBD1 (5 bases). The V end lost 3 bases, the J end lost 6 bases, and 12 bases lay between the germline ends. Germline V CDR1 and CDR2: MNHEY, SMNVEV (reference sequence). The length of the CDR3 is 13 residues. CDR3 sequence (DNA): TGTGCCAGCAGTTTCTGGGGCGACGGCGAGCAGTACTTC. Residues: CASSFWGDGEQYF.

The rearrangement links TRBV29-1 to TRBJ2-7, with 12 positions matching TRBD1. This CDR3 comprises 12 residues. Trimming took 7 bases from V and 6 from J; bases not matched to a gene: 4. The germline V gene encodes CDR1 SQVTM and CDR2 ANQGSEA. For the CDR3, the DNA is TGCAGCGGGGGACAGGGGGCTGGCGAGCAGTACTTC. Its protein is CSGGQGAGEQYF.

In nucleotides, the CDR3 is TGTGCCAGCAGCCAAGTGCCAGGTTCGACCTACGAGCAGTACTTC. The encoded protein is CASSQVPGSTYEQYF. The chain combines TRBV14 with TRBJ2-7; no firm D call. The CDR3 consists of 15 residues. V was pared by 1 base and J by 2 bases, with 12 bases between. The germline CDR1 and CDR2 sequences are SGHDN and FVKESK. Drawing the rest from reference TRBV14 and TRBJ2-7, the complete variable domain is EAGVTQFPSHSVIEKGQTVTLRCDPISGHDNLYWYRRVMGKEIKFLLHFVKESKQDESGMPNNRFLAERTGGTYSTLKVQPAELEDSGVYFCASSQVPGSTYEQYFGPGTRLTVT.

This chain uses TRBV25-1 with TRBJ2-1; 10 bases agree with TRBD2. The J segment lost 8 bases and the V segment lost 8 bases, leaving 9 bases of the junction unmatched. The germline V gene has CDR1 MGHDK and CDR2 SYGVNS. CDR3 length: 14 amino acids. The CDR3 sequence is CASSRSGGADEQFF. The CDR3 DNA is TGTGCCAGCTCAAGGAGCGGGGGGGCCGATGAGCAGTTCTTC.

The chain is built from TRBV25-1 and TRBJ2-7; TRBD2 might be the D (5 bases). V dropped 2 bases and J dropped 3 bases, with 11 bases sitting between them. Germline-derived CDR1 and CDR2 are MGHDK and SYGVNS. The CDR3 totals 14 residues. The CDR3 region is CASSEPGVLYEQYF. The CDR3 bases are TGTGCCAGCAGTGAACCCGGGGTCCTCTACGAGCAGTACTTC.

The chain has TRBV29-1 and TRBJ2-1; TRBD2 matches at 8 bases. CDR1 and CDR2 from the germline V gene are SQVTM and ANQGSEA. CDR3 length: 16 amino acids. Trimming took 5 bases from V and 2 from J; bases not matched to a gene: 11. The CDR3 region is CSVQKSSSGTYNEQFF. The DNA of the CDR3 is TGCAGCGTTCAAAAGTCGAGTAGCGGGACCTACAATGAGCAGTTCTTC.

The table lists this clonotype with a count of one. J is TRBJ2-7 and V is TRBV14; D possibly matches TRBD1 or TRBD2 (5 bases each). The CDR3 length is 14 residues. Germline V CDR1 and CDR2: SGHDN, FVKESK. V was shortened by 1 base and J by 7 bases, with 14 bases between the two germline ends. The CDR3 spells CASSQGGRGREQYF. The CDR3 nucleotides are TGTGCCAGCAGCCAAGGGGGACGGGGTCGGGAGCAGTACTTC.

This clonotype was counted only a few times. The V and J genes are TRBV30 and TRBJ1-1; the D gene is possibly TRBD1 (6 bases). V shed 0 bases and J shed 3 bases, with 8 bases lying between them. Looked up from germline, CDR1 is GTSNPN and CDR2 is SVGIG (reference sequence). The CDR3 spans 13 residues. The DNA of the CDR3 is TGTGCCTGGAGTGTGGGGGCTGACACTGAAGCTTTCTTT. Protein: CAWSVGADTEAFF.

The chain joins TRBV7-2 to TRBJ2-6, with a weak D call TRBD2 (6 bases). Germline loops: CDR1 SGHTA, CDR2 FQGNSA. The CDR3 covers 15 residues. V lost 5 bases and J 0 bases, leaving 8 bases between the germline ends. The CDR3 bases are TGTGCCAGCAGCCCGCGGGGCTCTGGGGCCAACGTCCTGACTTTC. Encoded protein: CASSPRGSGANVLTF.

This rearrangement joins TRBV12-3 or TRBV12-4 to TRBJ1-2; TRBD1 is a possible D gene (5 bases). CDR3 size: 14 residues. V shed 6 bases and J shed 6 bases, with 17 bases lying between them. CDR3 coding DNA: TGTGCCAGCAGGGGACTTCCACAAGACCATGGCTACACCTTC. Translation gives CASRGLPQDHGYTF.

The chain carries TRBV30 and TRBJ2-3; D is possibly TRBD2 (6 bases). This CDR3 has 15 amino acids. The ends were cut back, 3 bases at V and 2 bases at J, with 15 bases in the middle. Germline V gene data show CDR1 as GTSNPN and CDR2 as SVGIG (reference sequence). The CDR3 DNA is TGTGCCTGGAGGCGGGGACTGGGATTCACAGATACGCAGTATTTT. Its protein is CAWRRGLGFTDTQYF. Full variable domain (rest looked up from reference TRBV30 and TRBJ2-3): SQTIHQWPATLVQPVGSPLSLECTVEGTSNPNLYWYRQAAGRGLQLLFYSVGIGQISSEVPQNLSASRPQDRQFILSSKKLLLSDSGFYLCAWRRGLGFTDTQYFGPGTRLTVL.

The chain uses TRBV9 and TRBJ2-6; unclear D gene. The V end lost 4 bases, the J end lost 0 bases, and 14 bases lay between the germline ends. Germline V gene sequence: CDR1 SGDLS, CDR2 YYNGEE. This CDR3 is 17 amino acids long. The CDR3 bases are TGTGCCAGCAGCACCCGAGACTCAAGCTCTGGGGCCAACGTCCTGACTTTC. Protein sequence: CASSTRDSSSGANVLTF.

This sequence joins TRBV3-1 and TRBJ1-5; D is uncertain. CDR1 LGHDT and CDR2 YNNKEL come from the germline V gene (reference sequence). The CDR3 extends over 13 amino acids. Between the trimmed V and J ends, which lost 0 bases and 11 bases, there was a span of 11 bases. CDR3 amino acids: CASSQDGTVAQHF. The DNA for the CDR3 is TGTGCCAGCAGCCAAGATGGAACGGTAGCCCAGCATTTT. Using reference TRBV3-1 and TRBJ1-5 for the parts outside the CDR3, the full variable domain is DTAVSQTPKYLVTQMGNDKSIKCEQNLGHDTMYWYKQDSKKFLKIMFSYNNKELIINETVPNRFSPKSPDKAHLNLHINSLELGDSAVYFCASSQDGTVAQHFGDGTRLSIL.

The chain carries TRBV7-2 and TRBJ2-1; D is unresolved. Trimming removed 2 bases at V and 0 bases at J, with 8 bases between. This CDR3 region has 15 residues. Germline assignment: CDR1 SGHTA and CDR2 FQGNSA. The CDR3 loop reads CASSLSHSSYNEQFF. CDR3 coding DNA: TGTGCCAGCAGCTTAAGTCACAGCTCCTACAATGAGCAGTTCTTC.

The genes are TRBV12-5 and TRBJ2-2, with TRBD2 as a possible D gene (5 bases). CDR3 length equals 14 residues. The germline gives CDR1 LGHNT, CDR2 FRNRAP. Trimming shortened V by 0 bases and J by 6 bases, and 8 bases separated the two germline ends. The CDR3 sequence is CASGLVRGSGELFF. The CDR3 DNA is TGTGCTAGTGGTTTGGTTCGAGGGTCCGGGGAGCTGTTTTTT.

The V and J genes are TRBV7-9 and TRBJ2-3; no clear D. CDR1 is SEHNR and CDR2 is FQNEAQ in the germline V gene (reference sequence). V lost 4 bases and J 4 bases, leaving 6 bases between the germline ends. The CDR3 runs to 12 residues. This CDR3 reads CASSSMADTQYF. DNA for the CDR3: TGTGCCAGCAGCTCGATGGCAGATACGCAGTATTTT.

This rearrangement joins TRBV7-9 to TRBJ1-1, with D perhaps matching TRBD1 (5 bases). Germline CDR1 and CDR2: SEHNR and FQNEAQ (reference sequence). This CDR3 has 16 residues. Trimming removed 1 base from V and 0 bases from J, with 12 bases in between. The CDR3, as DNA: TGTGCCAGCAGCTTAGGGCAGGGAACTATGAACACTGAAGCTTTCTTT. Its protein is CASSLGQGTMNTEAFF.

The genes are TRBV29-1 and TRBJ2-7; D may correspond to TRBD1 or TRBD2 (5 bases each). V dropped 4 bases and J dropped 2 bases, with 15 bases sitting between them. The CDR3 is made up of 14 amino acids. The V gene's germline CDR1 is SQVTM and CDR2 ANQGSEA. The CDR3 DNA reads TGCAGCGTTGTTCCTCGCCGGGACCCCTACGAGCAGTACTTC. Protein: CSVVPRRDPYEQYF.